Reported below is one T cell receptor beta chain. What it binds is unknown. The data were obtained in a study of shared clonotypes between healthy human individuals. The wider study: For every donor, three CD4 naive, three CD4 memory, two CD8 naive and one CD8 memory plates were used. General study points: A reduction in generation probabilities was seen for non-shared clonotypes relative to those shared by all four donors. Represented diversity, genetic and exposure-history alike, was limited by few donors. Clonotypes that were shared across a few donors made up roughly 5.2% of naive CD4 clonotypes.

The naive CD8 population came from CD45RO-negative cells selected for CCR7, without terminally differentiated effector memory CD45RA+ cells. Method: immunoSEQ multiplex PCR; TCRdb's copy keeps in-frame clones and lacks some. The sample records about 590,000 clones, about 95% being singletons. The receptor was isolated from a woman in her twenties or thirties in good health. Sequencing used naive CD8+ T cells sorted from blood.

This CDR3 is CASSRGYEQFF. The CDR3 DNA is TGTGCCAGCAGCCGTGGTTATGAGCAGTTCTTC. The chain carries TRBV5-4 and TRBJ2-1; unclear D gene. CDR1 and CDR2 (germline): SGHNT, YYREEE (reference sequence). The CDR3 consists of 11 residues. V lost 4 bases to trimming and J lost 8 bases, with 7 bases between them. The full variable domain, with the rest looked up from reference TRBV5-4 and TRBJ2-1, is ETGVTQSPTHLIKTRGQQVTLRCSSQSGHNTVSWYQQALGQGPQFIFQYYREEENGRGNFPPRFSGLQFPNYSSELNVNALELDDSALYLCASSRGYEQFFGPGTRLTVL.